These 2 T cell receptor beta chains share one sample of origin, sequenced in a study of OX40 agonist ivuxolimab in advanced cancers. Sequencing was performed with immunoSEQ multiplex PCR; in TCRdb, only in-frame clones are kept and a portion is missing. The profile shows 96,000 or so clones, under 90% of them singletons. This sample comprised CD4+ or CD8+ T cells sorted from blood, obtained in a trial of the OX40 agonist ivuxolimab. The receptors were gathered from an adult with an advanced solid tumor such as melanoma, head and neck, liver or kidney cancer.

This clone was found a few times. This rearrangement joins TRBV30 to TRBJ2-2; 8 bases map to TRBD2. In germline, CDR1 is GTSNPN, CDR2 SVGIG (reference sequence). J gave up 5 bases and V 0 bases, and 8 bases lay outside the gene matches. The CDR3 is 16 residues long. The CDR3 sequence is CAWSVRAGASTGELFF. The CDR3 DNA sequence: TGTGCCTGGAGTGTACGAGCGGGGGCGTCAACCGGGGAGCTGTTTTTT.

This clone was recorded only once. This rearrangement joins TRBV7-2 to TRBJ1-2, with D perhaps matching TRBD1 (6 bases). The CDR3 length is 14 residues. Trimming pared 0 bases from V and 4 bases from J, leaving 9 bases between. Germline V gene data show CDR1 as SGHTA and CDR2 as FQGNSA. The CDR3 region is CASSLAGGFYGYTF. The CDR3 nucleotides read TGTGCCAGCAGCTTAGCTGGGGGCTTCTATGGCTACACCTTC.